The rows below give T cell receptor beta chains drawn from one sample of a study of control samples from healthy donors and cancer patients. Profiling relied on immunoSEQ multiplex PCR, and the TCRdb table lists in-frame clones only, not all of them. The sample carries some 170,000 clones, 96% recorded once. Material: blood. The source of these receptors is a woman aged 25 to 39 in good health. Each CDR3 is given with its conserved first and last residue. Fields, in order: D gene, J gene, clone size, V gene, CDR3 protein, CDR3 DNA. The D gene is left open where the match is weak. Only part of the rows carry a size: once, few, many, or a class if the clone is expanded.

NA,TRBJ1-5,NA,TRBV28,CATRVWGNQPQHF,TGTGCCACCCGGGTCTGGGGCAATCAGCCCCAGCATTTT
NA,TRBJ2-7,NA,TRBV24-1,CATRQVNSYEQYF,TGTGCCACCCGGCAAGTCAACTCCTACGAGCAGTACTTC
NA,TRBJ1-1,NA,TRBV6-5,CASSYSAETEAFF,TGTGCCAGCAGTTACTCCGCCGAAACTGAAGCTTTCTTT
TRBD1,TRBJ2-3,NA,TRBV24-1,CATSDRTGEDTQYF,TGTGCCACCAGTGACAGGACAGGGGAGGATACGCAGTATTTT
NA,TRBJ2-7,NA,TRBV6-5,CASCRNRHSYEQYF,TGTGCCAGCTGCCGGAACAGACACTCCTACGAGCAGTACTTC
TRBD2,TRBJ2-1,NA,TRBV28,CASSPAWSGRANEQFF,TGTGCCAGCAGTCCCGCCTGGAGCGGGAGGGCAAATGAGCAGTTCTTC
TRBD1,TRBJ2-7,NA,TRBV7-9,CASSYGQGNYEQYF,TGTGCCAGCAGCTACGGACAGGGGAACTACGAGCAGTACTTC
NA,TRBJ2-3,NA,TRBV13,CASSLPLGSTDTQYF,TGTGCCAGCAGCTTACCGCTGGGAAGCACAGATACGCAGTATTTT
NA,TRBJ1-2,NA,TRBV7-2,CASSLDPADGYTF,TGTGCCAGCAGCTTGGACCCCGCTGATGGCTACACCTTC
NA,TRBJ2-2,NA,TRBV25-1,CASSGYPRTGELFF,TGTGCCAGCAGTGGTTACCCGAGGACCGGGGAGCTGTTTTTT
NA,TRBJ2-4,once,TRBV5-1,CASSLDITGLKAKNIQYF,TGCGCCAGCAGCTTGGATATTACCGGGCTCAAAGCCAAAAACATTCAGTACTTC
NA,TRBJ2-1,NA,TRBV30,CAWGELGNEQFF,TGTGCCTGGGGGGAACTGGGAAATGAGCAGTTCTTC
TRBD1,TRBJ2-7,NA,TRBV5-1,CASSLAGDRAAYEQYF,TGCGCCAGCAGCTTGGCCGGGGACAGGGCAGCCTACGAGCAGTACTTC
TRBD2,TRBJ2-1,NA,TRBV5-1,CASSLTSGVYEQFF,TGCGCCAGCAGCTTAACTAGCGGGGTCTATGAGCAGTTCTTC
NA,TRBJ1-1,NA,TRBV20-1,CSGAAREAFF,TGCAGTGGTGCCGCCCGTGAAGCTTTCTTT
NA,TRBJ2-3,NA,TRBV30,CAWSVRQSTDTQYF,TGTGCCTGGAGTGTACGCCAGAGCACAGATACGCAGTATTTT
TRBD1,TRBJ1-6,NA,TRBV29-1,CSVRQGPNSPLHF,TGCAGCGTTCGACAGGGTCCAAATTCACCCCTCCACTTT
NA,TRBJ1-2,NA,TRBV27,CASSFKAGTYGYTF,TGTGCCAGCAGTTTCAAGGCCGGCACCTATGGCTACACCTTC
TRBD1,TRBJ1-6,NA,TRBV30,CAWTRGDSHSPLHF,TGTGCCTGGACCCGGGGGGACAGTCATTCACCCCTCCACTTT
NA,TRBJ1-3,NA,TRBV7-9,CASLEGSGNTIYF,TGTGCCAGCCTTGAGGGGTCTGGAAACACCATATATTTT
TRBD1,TRBJ2-7,NA,TRBV7-9,CASSLEGAGEQYF,TGTGCCAGCAGCTTAGAGGGGGCAGGTGAGCAGTACTTC
NA,TRBJ2-3,NA,TRBV7-9,CASSLGQGITDTQYF,TGTGCCAGCAGCTTAGGTCAGGGGATAACAGATACGCAGTATTTT
NA,TRBJ2-6,NA,TRBV25-1,CATAGVGANVLTF,TGTGCCACCGCCGGGGTCGGGGCCAACGTCCTGACTTTC
TRBD2,TRBJ2-2,NA,TRBV2,CASSPGLAGGQNTGELFF,TGTGCCAGCAGTCCTGGACTAGCGGGAGGCCAGAACACCGGGGAGCTGTTTTTT
NA,TRBJ2-5,NA,TRBV6-1,CASSELDSIGTQYF,TGTGCCAGCAGTGAACTGGACAGCATCGGGACCCAGTACTTC
TRBD2,TRBJ2-7,few,TRBV10-2,CASRDGTVTSGSISDEQYF,TGCGCCAGCAGGGATGGGACGGTGACTAGCGGGAGTATCAGCGACGAGCAGTACTTC
NA,TRBJ1-4,NA,TRBV5-1,CASSPTWGTNEKLFF,TGCGCCAGCAGCCCCACCTGGGGGACTAATGAAAAACTGTTTTTT
TRBD1,TRBJ2-5,once,TRBV29-1,CSVRTGTETQYF,TGCAGCGTCAGGACAGGGACAGAGACCCAGTACTTC
NA,TRBJ1-5,NA,TRBV28,CASSLLQGEQPQHF,TGTGCCAGCAGTTTATTGCAGGGAGAGCAGCCCCAGCATTTT
NA,TRBJ2-5,NA,TRBV29-1,CSVDSASGGTQYF,TGCAGCGTGGACAGTGCCTCGGGGGGGACCCAGTACTTC
NA,TRBJ2-7,NA,TRBV20-1,CSASQDRNYEQYF,TGCAGTGCTAGTCAAGACAGGAACTACGAGCAGTACTTC
NA,TRBJ1-2,NA,TRBV27,CASSLSFDSYNYGYTF,TGTGCCAGCAGTTTATCCTTTGACAGTTATAACTATGGCTACACCTTC
TRBD1,TRBJ1-2,NA,TRBV4-1,CASSQDLRDRGRRGYTF,TGCGCCAGCAGCCAAGATTTACGGGACAGGGGGCGTAGGGGCTACACCTTC
TRBD1,TRBJ2-7,NA,TRBV14,CASSRGQGAAWEQYF,TGTGCCAGCAGCCGGGGACAGGGGGCTGCGTGGGAGCAGTACTTC
NA,TRBJ1-1,NA,TRBV18,CASHRVMNTEAFF,TGTGCCAGCCACAGGGTAATGAACACTGAAGCTTTCTTT
TRBD1,TRBJ1-2,NA,TRBV4-1,CASSQEDRGIYGYTF,TGCGCCAGCAGCCAAGAGGACAGGGGGATCTATGGCTACACCTTC
NA,TRBJ2-1,NA,TRBV10-3,CAISVSDYNEQFF,TGTGCCATCAGTGTTAGTGATTACAATGAGCAGTTCTTC
NA,TRBJ1-4,NA,TRBV5-1,CASSLRDGNEKLFF,TGCGCCAGCAGCCTCCGGGACGGTAATGAAAAACTGTTTTTT
NA,TRBJ1-1,few,TRBV28,CASSRPQFTEAFF,TGTGCCAGCAGTCGGCCCCAGTTCACTGAAGCTTTCTTT
NA,TRBJ2-7,NA,TRBV10-1,CASSEFLGSSSIEQYF,TGCGCCAGCAGTGAATTCTTAGGCAGTTCGTCGATAGAGCAGTACTTC
NA,TRBJ1-1,NA,TRBV30,CAWSKGIRNTEAFF,TGTGCCTGGAGTAAGGGCATACGGAACACTGAAGCTTTCTTT